This TCR beta chain was identified during a study of blood T cell repertoires in COVID-19. Study overall: Sample material is recorded as cDNA or gDNA derived from T cells, B-cell-depleted T cells, or PBMCs.

Trimming at V came to 6 bases and at J to 3 bases, leaving 9 bases not matched to a gene. CDR1 and CDR2 from the germline V gene are SGHTS and YDEGEE. The CDR3 consists of 16 residues. The method was immunoSEQ multiplex PCR; TCRdb's version includes in-frame clones alone and lacks a portion of them. Of some 330,000 clones in the sample, 89% were seen once. J is TRBJ2-1 and V is TRBV5-8; 10 bases fit TRBD1. The source material was peripheral blood. The sequence came from a woman aged 25 to 39 with COVID-19, enrolled during active disease. In nucleotides, the CDR3 is TGTGCCAGCACCACCCCCGGGACAGGGGTCTACAATGAGCAGTTCTTC. It translates to CASTTPGTGVYNEQFF.